One sample yielded the 30 T cell receptor beta chains listed below, sequenced in a study of Graves' ophthalmopathy and Graves' hyperthyroidism. Amplification targeted the TCR beta CDR3 regions, with RNA transcripts as the source material. Investigators did first-round RT-PCR with HTBI primers, then second-round multiplex PCR. TCRdb itself ran the multiplex PCR reads through MiXCR, one entry per CDR3 protein. The sample yields around 1,200,000 distinct CDR3 sequences, 35% to 45% seen once. Sequencing input: peripheral blood or thyroid tissue (not recorded which). The origin of the receptors is an adult man with Graves' hyperthyroidism.

In this sample, this clonotype turned up many times. This chain's CDR3 is CASSPGQAGMNTEAFF. The CDR3 coding sequence is TGTGCCAGTAGTCCCGGACAGGCGGGGATGAACACTGAAGCTTTCTTT. The rearrangement links TRBV19 to TRBJ1-1; TRBD1 matches 7 bases. CDR3 length: 16 residues. J was trimmed by 0 bases and V by 5 bases; bases with no gene match: 9. CDR1 and CDR2 (germline): LNHDA, SQIVND (reference sequence).

This clonotype appeared once. Being one base from a much bigger clone, this may be a read error. The chain uses TRBV13 and TRBJ2-7, with a weak D call TRBD2 (5 bases). CDR1 PRHDT and CDR2 FYEKMQ come from the germline V gene (reference sequence). This CDR3 comprises 15 residues. CDR3 in DNA: TGTGCCAGCAGCCCCAACCCTAGCCGCTCCTACGGGCAGTACTTC. The encoded protein is CASSPNPSRSYGQYF.

The genes are TRBV7-7 and TRBJ2-6, with TRBD2 as a possible D gene (5 bases). Per the germline V gene, CDR1 is SSHAT and CDR2 is FNYEAQ (reference sequence). This CDR3 contains 16 residues. The V end was cut by 4 bases, the J end by 2 bases, with 12 bases between. CDR3 coding DNA: TGTGCCAGCAGCTCAACAGCCGGGACTGGGGCCAACGTCCTGACTTTC. Its translation: CASSSTAGTGANVLTF.

This clonotype came up many times. The chain links TRBV7-3 to TRBJ2-6; D is unclear. V was shortened by 3 bases and J by 0 bases, with 6 bases between the two germline ends. The germline gives CDR1 SGHTA, CDR2 FQGTGA. CDR3 length: 15 residues. This CDR3 is CASSLGTSGANVLTF. DNA for the CDR3: TGTGCCAGCAGCTTGGGAACCTCTGGGGCCAACGTCCTGACTTTC. Filled out from reference TRBV7-3 and TRBJ2-6, the complete variable domain reads GAGVSQTPSNKVTEKGKYVELRCDPISGHTALYWYRQSLGQGPEFLIYFQGTGAADDSGLPNDRFFAVRPEGSVSTLKIQRTERGDSAVYLCASSLGTSGANVLTFGAGSRLTVL.

This CDR3 reads CASEGTGYEQYF. CDR3 in DNA: TGTGCCAGCGAAGGGACCGGCTACGAGCAGTACTTC. This chain links TRBV6-2 or TRBV6-3 with TRBJ2-7; D is perhaps TRBD1 or TRBD2 (5 bases each). V was shortened by 8 bases and J by 3 bases, with 11 bases between the two germline ends. CDR3 length: 12 residues. Germline lookup yields CDR1 MNHEY and CDR2 SVGEGT.

The chain employs TRBV6-5 and TRBJ1-4; tentative D call: TRBD1 (6 bases). The CDR3 spans 15 residues. Germline V gives CDR1 MNHEY, CDR2 SVGAGI. V lost 5 bases and J 3 bases, leaving 13 bases between the germline ends. CDR3 nucleotides: TGTGCCAGCAGTGACACAGGGCGGGCTAATGAAAAACTGTTTTTT. As protein: CASSDTGRANEKLFF.

About this clonotype itself: At one end, the junction sequence differs from germline, possibly due to a read error. J is TRBJ2-3 and V is TRBV2, with D hard to call. This CDR3 has 15 amino acids. Germline CDR1 is SNHLY and CDR2 is FYNNEI. In nucleotides, the CDR3 is TGTGCCAGCAGGGAAGTGCGAACCCCCACAGATACGCAGTATTTT. It is translated as CASREVRTPTDTQYF.

This clonotype was seen at least ten times. The chain employs TRBV19 and TRBJ1-1; D might be TRBD1 (6 bases). CDR1 and CDR2 from the germline V gene are LNHDA and SQIVND (reference sequence). The CDR3 length is 14 residues. Trimming took off 5 bases at V and 7 bases at J, with 17 bases between the two ends. The CDR3 region is CASSLGRGGLEAFF. The DNA for the CDR3 is TGTGCCAGTAGTCTTGGCAGGGGCGGACTTGAAGCTTTCTTT.

CDR3 amino acids: CSASRPGGEQYF. DNA of the CDR3: TGCAGTGCTAGTAGGCCAGGGGGCGAGCAGTACTTC. The rearrangement joins TRBV20-1 to TRBJ2-7, with 7 positions matching TRBD1. With V trimmed by 3 bases and J by 6 bases, 5 bases remained unmatched. Germline assignment: CDR1 DFQATT and CDR2 SNEGSKA (reference sequence). The CDR3 sequence is 12 residues long.

A note on this clonotype: The conserved phenylalanine or tryptophan normally closing the CDR3 is absent here, so this likely arose from a read error. No DNA is shown, since the ends of the CDR3 on it are uncertain; the CDR3 is the one TCRdb lists. The V gene is TRBV7-6, the J gene TRBJ2-6; the table gives TRBD1 as D, unverified against the DNA. From its first to its last residue, the CDR3 has 9 amino acids. Germline CDR1 is SGHVS and CDR2 is FNYEAQ. The CDR3 spells CASSRQGDT.

This clonotype was seen repeatedly, ten times or more. The chain uses TRBV7-8 and TRBJ1-2; 7 bases map to TRBD1. The CDR3 runs 14 residues. V was clipped by 5 bases and J by 2 bases; unmatched bases: 5. Germline CDR1 reads SGHVS; CDR2 reads FQNEAQ. The CDR3 sequence is CASSGDRVNYGYTF. DNA for the CDR3: TGTGCCAGCAGCGGCGACAGGGTGAACTATGGCTACACCTTC. The whole variable domain, filled in from reference TRBV7-8 and TRBJ1-2, reads GAGVSQSPRYKVAKRGQDVALRCDPISGHVSLFWYQQALGQGPEFLTYFQNEAQLDKSGLPSDRFFAERPEGSVSTLKIQRTQQEDSAVYLCASSGDRVNYGYTFGSGTRLTVV.

This clonotype was detected only a few times. The chain has TRBV11-2 and TRBJ1-2; no reliable D call. V was cut by 11 bases and J by 4 bases, with 20 bases left in between. This CDR3 region has 14 residues. Germline V CDR1 and CDR2: SGHAT, FQNNGV. The CDR3 spells CAWSNELFGYGYTF. CDR3 bases: TGTGCCTGGAGTAACGAGTTATTTGGCTATGGCTACACCTTC.

In this sample, this clonotype turned up many times. This chain joins TRBV7-2 and TRBJ1-6; D remains unclear. The V and J ends lost 3 bases and 1 base respectively, with 7 bases between them. The germline gives CDR1 SGHTA, CDR2 FQGNSA. The CDR3 spans 15 residues. The CDR3 DNA reads TGTGCCAGCAGCTTGGCCGTGTCCTATAATTCACCCCTCCACTTT. It codes for CASSLAVSYNSPLHF.

Comments on this clonotype: A much larger clone differs by one base, so this may be a read error. The CDR3, as DNA: TGCAGCGGTGGGACAGGGGGCCAAGAGACCCAGTACTTC. The encoded protein is CSGGTGGQETQYF. The chain combines TRBV29-1 with TRBJ2-5; TRBD1 aligns across 11 bases. V shed 7 bases and J 1 base; nucleotides not matched to a gene: 2. The CDR3 covers 13 residues. CDR1 SQVTM and CDR2 ANQGSEA come from the germline V gene.

At least ten counts were recorded for this clonotype. The chain links TRBV4-3 to TRBJ1-5; tentative D call: TRBD1 (6 bases). The CDR3 length is 14 residues. Trimming took off 4 bases at V and 3 bases at J, with 10 bases between the two ends. The germline V gene has CDR1 LGHNA and CDR2 YSLEER. The CDR3 sequence: CASSPGQFNQPQHF. The CDR3 DNA sequence: TGCGCCAGCAGCCCAGGACAGTTCAATCAGCCCCAGCATTTT.

This clonotype showed up just a few times. The gene calls are TRBV14 and TRBJ1-1; D not certain. CDR3 size: 14 residues. The germline V and J ends were trimmed by 0 bases and 3 bases, with 8 bases remaining between them. Germline CDR1 reads SGHDN; CDR2 reads FVKESK. CDR3 amino acids: CASSQDLPYTEAFF. The CDR3 coding sequence is TGTGCCAGCAGCCAAGATCTACCGTACACTGAAGCTTTCTTT.

The V gene is TRBV9, the J gene TRBJ1-6; D gene unclear. This CDR3 spans 14 amino acids. V was shortened by 2 bases and J by 5 bases, with 8 bases between the two germline ends. Germline-derived CDR1 and CDR2 are SGDLS and YYNGEE. CDR3 residues: CASSVTRDNSPLHF. The CDR3 region has the DNA TGTGCCAGCAGCGTTACACGGGATAATTCACCCCTCCACTTT.

This sequence joins TRBV29-1 and TRBJ1-2, with 7 positions matching TRBD1. CDR1 is SQVTM and CDR2 is ANQGSEA in the germline V gene. CDR3 length: 14 amino acids. After removal of 1 base from V and 5 bases from J, the junction contained 7 bases not matched to a gene. The CDR3 nucleotides are TGCAGCGTTGAAGGGGAGGGGGCGCGTTATGGCTACACCTTC. The encoded protein is CSVEGEGARYGYTF.

This clonotype has just a few counts. This sequence joins TRBV15 and TRBJ1-5; D might be TRBD1 (6 bases). V was shortened by 0 bases and J by 4 bases, with 16 bases between the two germline ends. Germline V gives CDR1 LNHNV, CDR2 YYDKDF (reference sequence). This CDR3 has 17 residues. DNA for the CDR3: TGTGCCACCAGCAGAGATGGGTGGGGGCTGCTAAATCAGCCCCAGCATTTT. Translation: CATSRDGWGLLNQPQHF. The variable domain in full, with the rest retrieved from reference TRBV15 and TRBJ1-5, is DAMVIQNPRYQVTQFGKPVTLSCSQTLNHNVMYWYQQKSSQAPKLLFHYYDKDFNNEADTPDNFQSRRPNTSFCFLDIRSPGLGDTAMYLCATSRDGWGLLNQPQHFGDGTRLSIL.

This clonotype appeared many times. The gene calls are TRBV29-1 and TRBJ2-7, with TRBD1 as a possible D gene (6 bases). The ends were cut back, 4 bases at V and 0 bases at J, with 13 bases in the middle. CDR1 is SQVTM and CDR2 is ANQGSEA in the germline V gene. The CDR3 has 14 residues. CDR3 residues: CSVGLTGYSYEQYF. The CDR3 DNA reads as TGCAGCGTTGGGCTGACAGGTTACTCCTACGAGCAGTACTTC.

The V gene is TRBV6-5, the J gene TRBJ2-7; weak D call: TRBD2 (6 bases). V lost 4 bases and J lost 2, with 15 bases in between. Germline V gives CDR1 MNHEY, CDR2 SVGAGI. This CDR3 spans 15 amino acids. CDR3 sequence reads: CASSSPLAGTYEQYF. In DNA form, the CDR3 reads TGTGCCAGCAGTTCGCCCCTGGCGGGAACCTACGAGCAGTACTTC.

Remarks on this clonotype: This may arise from a read error, as a much more abundant clone is one base away. The chain joins TRBV29-1 to TRBJ2-7; 7 nucleotides align to TRBD1. J lost 3 bases, V lost 6 bases, and 8 bases had no gene match. Germline V gene lookup returns CDR1 SQVTM and CDR2 ANQGSEA. CDR3 length: 13 residues. CDR3 nucleotides: TGCAGCGTGGCGAGACAGGGAGTCTACGAGCAGTACTTC. Translating it yields CSVARQGVYEQYF.

This clonotype appeared many times. The chain is built from TRBV19 and TRBJ2-5, with 9 positions matching TRBD1. Germline CDR1 and CDR2: LNHDA and SQIVND (reference sequence). V was clipped by 10 bases and J by 6 bases; unmatched bases: 15. CDR3 length equals 15 residues. The CDR3 sequence is CATTQTGGPHQTQYF. In DNA form, the CDR3 reads TGTGCCACAACCCAGACAGGGGGACCCCATCAGACCCAGTACTTC.

This clonotype turned up a few times. The rearrangement joins TRBV4-3 to TRBJ2-7, with a possible D match to TRBD1 (5 bases). Germline V gene sequence: CDR1 LGHNA, CDR2 YSLEER. V was clipped by 0 bases and J by 0 bases, with 9 bases between them. The CDR3 runs to 15 residues. Here the CDR3 DNA reads TGCGCCAGCAGCCAAGATGTACAGGACTCCTACGAGCAGTACTTC. It translates to CASSQDVQDSYEQYF.

Worth noting for this clonotype: It may be a read error: a sequence one base away is much more abundant. V is TRBV10-3 and J is TRBJ2-2; TRBD2 agrees at 7 bases. The CDR3 is 15 residues long. Germline CDR1 ENHRY, CDR2 SYGVKD. CDR3: CAMSAAGVQPGELFF. The CDR3 nucleotides are TGTGCCATGAGTGCTGCGGGGGTCCAGCCCGGGGAGCTGTTTTTT.

The J gene is TRBJ1-3, the V gene TRBV10-2; 7 bases are a match to TRBD1. Per the germline V gene, CDR1 is WSHSY and CDR2 is SAAADI. The CDR3 extends over 16 amino acids. J gave up 1 base and V 5 bases, and 8 bases lay outside the gene matches. The CDR3 coding sequence is TGCGCCAGCAGTCCGGGACAGCTTATATCTGGAAACACCATATATTTT. It encodes CASSPGQLISGNTIYF.

There are a few counts of this clonotype. The rearrangement joins TRBV5-8 to TRBJ2-2; D possibly uses TRBD1 or TRBD2 (5 bases each). The CDR3 is 14 residues long. The germline V and J ends were trimmed by 3 bases and 5 bases, with 11 bases remaining between them. Germline V gene data show CDR1 as SGHTS and CDR2 as YDEGEE. CDR3 amino acids: CASSWGSGTGELFF. The CDR3 nucleotides read TGTGCCAGCAGCTGGGGGAGCGGAACCGGGGAGCTGTTTTTT.

This clonotype has ten or more counts. This sequence joins TRBV24-1 and TRBJ2-7; D remains ambiguous. This CDR3 contains 15 residues. Germline values: CDR1 KGHDR, CDR2 SFDVKD. The V end was cut by 5 bases, the J end by 3 bases, with 16 bases between. CDR3 sequence reads: CATSGGIGPFYEQYF. The CDR3, as DNA: TGTGCCACCAGTGGTGGTATAGGGCCCTTCTACGAGCAGTACTTC.

V and J are TRBV7-9 and TRBJ2-2; D uncertain. The V gene lost 0 bases and the J gene lost 8 bases, with 7 bases spanning the gap. Looked up from germline, CDR1 is SEHNR and CDR2 is FQNEAQ (reference sequence). The CDR3 spans 13 residues. This chain's CDR3 is CASSLAGQGELFF. As DNA, the CDR3 is TGTGCCAGCAGCTTAGCCGGGCAGGGGGAGCTGTTTTTT.

At least ten counts were recorded for this clonotype. V and J are TRBV14 and TRBJ2-7, with 9 bases matching TRBD2. V trimming: 1 base; J trimming: 3 bases; junction bases outside the gene matches: 4. Germline lookup yields CDR1 SGHDN and CDR2 FVKESK. The CDR3 is made up of 15 amino acids. CDR3 nucleotide sequence: TGTGCCAGCAGCCAAGGCCTAGCGGGATACTACGAGCAGTACTTC. Its translation is CASSQGLAGYYEQYF.